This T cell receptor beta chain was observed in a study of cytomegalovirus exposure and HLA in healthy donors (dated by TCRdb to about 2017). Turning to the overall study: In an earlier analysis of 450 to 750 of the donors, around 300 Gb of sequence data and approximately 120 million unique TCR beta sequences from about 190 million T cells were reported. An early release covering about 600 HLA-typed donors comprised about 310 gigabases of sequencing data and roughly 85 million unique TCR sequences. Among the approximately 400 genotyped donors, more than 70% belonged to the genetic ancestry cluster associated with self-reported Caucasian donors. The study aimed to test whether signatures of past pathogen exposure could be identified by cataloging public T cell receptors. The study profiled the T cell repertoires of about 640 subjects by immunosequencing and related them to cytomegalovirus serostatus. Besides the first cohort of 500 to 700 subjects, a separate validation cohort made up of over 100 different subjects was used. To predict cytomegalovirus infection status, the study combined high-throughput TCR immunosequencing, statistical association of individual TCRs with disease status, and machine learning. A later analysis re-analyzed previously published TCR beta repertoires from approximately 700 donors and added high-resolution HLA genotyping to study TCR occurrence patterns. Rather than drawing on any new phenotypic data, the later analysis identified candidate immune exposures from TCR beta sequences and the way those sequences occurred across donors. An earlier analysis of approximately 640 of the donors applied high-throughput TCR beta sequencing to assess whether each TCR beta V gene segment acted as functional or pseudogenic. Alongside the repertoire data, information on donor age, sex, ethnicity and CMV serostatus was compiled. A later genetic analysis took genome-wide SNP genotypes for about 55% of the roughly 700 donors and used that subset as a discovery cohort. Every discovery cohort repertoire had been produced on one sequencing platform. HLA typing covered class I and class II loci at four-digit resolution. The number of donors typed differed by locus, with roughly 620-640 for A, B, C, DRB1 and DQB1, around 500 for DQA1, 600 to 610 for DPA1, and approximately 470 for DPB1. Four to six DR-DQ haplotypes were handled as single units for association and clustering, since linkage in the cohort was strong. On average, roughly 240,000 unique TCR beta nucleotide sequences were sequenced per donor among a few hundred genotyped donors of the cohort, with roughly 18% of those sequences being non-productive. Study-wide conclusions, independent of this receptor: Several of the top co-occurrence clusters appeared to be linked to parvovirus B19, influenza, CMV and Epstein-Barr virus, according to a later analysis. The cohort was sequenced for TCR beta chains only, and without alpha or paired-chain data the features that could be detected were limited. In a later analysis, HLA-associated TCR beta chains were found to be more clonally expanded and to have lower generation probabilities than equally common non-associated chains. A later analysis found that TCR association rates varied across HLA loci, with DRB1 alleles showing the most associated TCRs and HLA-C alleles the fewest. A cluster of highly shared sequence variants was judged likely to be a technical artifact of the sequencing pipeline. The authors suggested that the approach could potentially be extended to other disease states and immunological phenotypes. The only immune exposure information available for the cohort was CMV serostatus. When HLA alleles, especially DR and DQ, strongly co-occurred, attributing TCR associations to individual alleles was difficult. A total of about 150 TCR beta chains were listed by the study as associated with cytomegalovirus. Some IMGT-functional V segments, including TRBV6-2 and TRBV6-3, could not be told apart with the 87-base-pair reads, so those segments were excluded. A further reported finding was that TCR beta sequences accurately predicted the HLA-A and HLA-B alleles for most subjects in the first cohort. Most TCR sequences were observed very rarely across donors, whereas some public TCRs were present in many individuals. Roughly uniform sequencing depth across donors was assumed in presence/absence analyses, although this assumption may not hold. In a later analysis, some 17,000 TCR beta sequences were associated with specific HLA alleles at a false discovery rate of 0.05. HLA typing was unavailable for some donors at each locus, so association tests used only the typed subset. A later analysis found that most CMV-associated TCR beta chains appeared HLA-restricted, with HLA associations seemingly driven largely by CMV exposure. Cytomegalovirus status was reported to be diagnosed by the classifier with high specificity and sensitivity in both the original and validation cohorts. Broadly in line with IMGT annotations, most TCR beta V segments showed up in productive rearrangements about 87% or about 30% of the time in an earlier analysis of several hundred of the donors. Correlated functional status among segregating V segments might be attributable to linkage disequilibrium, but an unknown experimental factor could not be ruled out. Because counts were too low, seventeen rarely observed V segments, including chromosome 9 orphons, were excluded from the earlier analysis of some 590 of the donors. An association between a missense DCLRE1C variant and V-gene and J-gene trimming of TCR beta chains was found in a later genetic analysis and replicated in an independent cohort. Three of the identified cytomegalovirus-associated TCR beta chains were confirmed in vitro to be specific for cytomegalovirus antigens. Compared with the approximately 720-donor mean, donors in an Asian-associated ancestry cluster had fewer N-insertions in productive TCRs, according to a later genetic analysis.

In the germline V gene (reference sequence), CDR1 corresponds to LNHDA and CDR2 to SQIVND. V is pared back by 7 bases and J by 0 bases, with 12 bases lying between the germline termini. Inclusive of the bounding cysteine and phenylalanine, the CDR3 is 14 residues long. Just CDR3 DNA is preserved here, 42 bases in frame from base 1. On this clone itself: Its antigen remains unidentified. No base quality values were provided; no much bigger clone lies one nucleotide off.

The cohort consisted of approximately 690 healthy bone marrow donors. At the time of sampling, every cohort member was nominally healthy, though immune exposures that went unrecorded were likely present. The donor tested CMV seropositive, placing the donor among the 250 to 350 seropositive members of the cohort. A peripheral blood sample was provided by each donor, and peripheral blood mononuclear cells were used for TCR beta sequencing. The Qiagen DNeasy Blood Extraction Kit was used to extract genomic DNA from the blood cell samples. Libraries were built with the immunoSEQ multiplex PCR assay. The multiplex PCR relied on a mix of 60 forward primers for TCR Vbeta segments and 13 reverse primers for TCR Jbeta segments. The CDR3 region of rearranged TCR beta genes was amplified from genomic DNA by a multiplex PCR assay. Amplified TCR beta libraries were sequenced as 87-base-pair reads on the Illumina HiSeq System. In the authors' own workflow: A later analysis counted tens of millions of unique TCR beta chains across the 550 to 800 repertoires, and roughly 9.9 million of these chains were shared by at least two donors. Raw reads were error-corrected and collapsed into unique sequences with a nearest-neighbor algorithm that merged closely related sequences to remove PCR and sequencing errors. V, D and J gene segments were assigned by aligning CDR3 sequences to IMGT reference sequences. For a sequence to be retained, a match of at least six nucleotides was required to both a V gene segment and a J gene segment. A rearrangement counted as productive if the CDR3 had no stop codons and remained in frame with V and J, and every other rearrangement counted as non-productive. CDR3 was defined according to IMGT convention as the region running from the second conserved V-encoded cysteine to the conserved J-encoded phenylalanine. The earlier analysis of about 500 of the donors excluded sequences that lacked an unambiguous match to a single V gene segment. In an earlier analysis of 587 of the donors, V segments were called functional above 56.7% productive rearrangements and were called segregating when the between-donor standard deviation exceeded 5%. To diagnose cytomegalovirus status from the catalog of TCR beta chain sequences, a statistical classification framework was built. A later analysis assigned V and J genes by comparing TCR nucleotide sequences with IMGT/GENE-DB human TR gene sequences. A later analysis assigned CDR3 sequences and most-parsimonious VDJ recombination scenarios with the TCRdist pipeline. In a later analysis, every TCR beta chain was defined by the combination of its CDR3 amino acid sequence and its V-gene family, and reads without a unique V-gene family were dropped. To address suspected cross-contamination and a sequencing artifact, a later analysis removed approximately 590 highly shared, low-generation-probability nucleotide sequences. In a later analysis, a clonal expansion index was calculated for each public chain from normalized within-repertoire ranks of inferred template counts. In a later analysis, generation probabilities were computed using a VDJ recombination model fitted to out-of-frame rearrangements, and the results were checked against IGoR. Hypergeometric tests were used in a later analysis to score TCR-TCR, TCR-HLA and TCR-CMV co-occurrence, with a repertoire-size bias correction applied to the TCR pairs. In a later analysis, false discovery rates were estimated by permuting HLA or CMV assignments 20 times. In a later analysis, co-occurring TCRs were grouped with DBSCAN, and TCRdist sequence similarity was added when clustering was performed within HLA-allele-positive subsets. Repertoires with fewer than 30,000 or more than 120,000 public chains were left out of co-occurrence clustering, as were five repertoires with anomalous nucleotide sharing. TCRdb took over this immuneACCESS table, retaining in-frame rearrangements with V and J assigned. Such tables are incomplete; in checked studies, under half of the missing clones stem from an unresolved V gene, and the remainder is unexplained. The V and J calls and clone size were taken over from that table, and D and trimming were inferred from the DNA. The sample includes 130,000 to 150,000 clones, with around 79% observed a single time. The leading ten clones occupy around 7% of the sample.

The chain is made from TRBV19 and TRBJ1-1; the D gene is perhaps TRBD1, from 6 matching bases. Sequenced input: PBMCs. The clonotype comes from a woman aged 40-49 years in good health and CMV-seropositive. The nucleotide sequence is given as TGTGCCAGTATTCGGACAGCCATGAACACTGAAGCTTTCTTT. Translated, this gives CASIRTAMNTEAFF.